The entry below describes one T cell receptor (beta chain). What it recognizes is unknown. CDR1 is GTSNPN and CDR2 is SVGIG in the germline V gene (reference sequence). This CDR3 spans 13 amino acids. V was trimmed by 7 bases and J by 0 bases, leaving 12 bases between them. Profiling relied on immunoSEQ multiplex PCR, and the TCRdb table lists in-frame clones only, not all of them. The sample has about 120,000 clones; 85% to 95% are singletons. This record comes from a study of graft-versus-host responses after intestinal transplantation. Study-level background: Every recipient had anti-thymocyte globulin induction and two to three years of tacrolimus plus steroids.

Study-level points and caveats: The recipient marrow held GvH clones, and some of them showed up first in ileum or blood.

The TCR originated in a human donor who received an intestinal transplant. The chain recombines TRBV30 with TRBJ1-1; TRBD1 might be the D (5 bases). Source: unstimulated CD4+ T cells sorted from spleen or lymph node cells, taken before intestinal transplant. As DNA, the CDR3 is TGTGCCTTATCCGGGACGGTGAACACTGAAGCTTTCTTT. Amino acid sequence: CALSGTVNTEAFF.